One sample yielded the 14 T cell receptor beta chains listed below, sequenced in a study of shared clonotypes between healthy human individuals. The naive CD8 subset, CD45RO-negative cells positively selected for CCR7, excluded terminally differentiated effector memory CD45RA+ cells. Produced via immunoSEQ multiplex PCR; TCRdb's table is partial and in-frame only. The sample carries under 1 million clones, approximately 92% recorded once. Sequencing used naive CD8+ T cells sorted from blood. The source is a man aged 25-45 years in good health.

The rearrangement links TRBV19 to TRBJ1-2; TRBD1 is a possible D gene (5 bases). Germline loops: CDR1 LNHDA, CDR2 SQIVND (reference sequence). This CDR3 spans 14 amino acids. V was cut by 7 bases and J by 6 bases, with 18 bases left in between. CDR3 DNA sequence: TGTGCCAGTATCGACGGGACCCCTTGGAATGGCTACACCTTC. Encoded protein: CASIDGTPWNGYTF.

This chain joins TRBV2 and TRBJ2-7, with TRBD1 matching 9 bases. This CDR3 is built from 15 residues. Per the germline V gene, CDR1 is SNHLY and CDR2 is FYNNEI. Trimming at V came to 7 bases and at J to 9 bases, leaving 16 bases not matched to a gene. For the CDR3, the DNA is TGTGCCAGCACCCCCGGACAGGGGAACCTAATTCGGCAGTACTTC. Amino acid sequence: CASTPGQGNLIRQYF. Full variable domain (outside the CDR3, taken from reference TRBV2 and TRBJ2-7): EPEVTQTPSHQVTQMGQEVILRCVPISNHLYFYWYRQILGQKVEFLVSFYNNEISEKSEIFDDQFSVERPDGSNFTLKIRSTKLEDSAMYFCASTPGQGNLIRQYFGPGTRLTVT.

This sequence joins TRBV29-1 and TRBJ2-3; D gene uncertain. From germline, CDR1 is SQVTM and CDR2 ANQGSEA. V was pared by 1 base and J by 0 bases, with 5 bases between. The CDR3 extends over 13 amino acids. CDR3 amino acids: CSVEARSTDTQYF. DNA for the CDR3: TGCAGCGTTGAAGCCAGGAGCACAGATACGCAGTATTTT.

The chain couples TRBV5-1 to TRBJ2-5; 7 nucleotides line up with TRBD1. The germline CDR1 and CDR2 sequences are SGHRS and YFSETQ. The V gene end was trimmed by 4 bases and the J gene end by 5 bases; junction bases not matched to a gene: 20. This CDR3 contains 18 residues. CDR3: CASSTRSGPRQGEETQYF. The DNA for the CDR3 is TGCGCCAGCAGCACACGCTCCGGCCCGCGACAGGGCGAGGAGACCCAGTACTTC.

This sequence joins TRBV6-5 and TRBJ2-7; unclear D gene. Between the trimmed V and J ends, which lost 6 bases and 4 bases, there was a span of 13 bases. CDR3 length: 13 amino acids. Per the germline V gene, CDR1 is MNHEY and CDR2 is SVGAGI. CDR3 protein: CASSPGSLYEQYF. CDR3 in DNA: TGTGCCAGCAGCCCGGGCTCGCTATACGAGCAGTACTTC.

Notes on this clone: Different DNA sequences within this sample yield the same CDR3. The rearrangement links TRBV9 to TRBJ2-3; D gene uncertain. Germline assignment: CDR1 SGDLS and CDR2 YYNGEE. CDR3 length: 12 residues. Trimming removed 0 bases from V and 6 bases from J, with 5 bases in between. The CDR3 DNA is TGTGCCAGCAGCGTAGTATCGGATACGCAGTATTTT. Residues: CASSVVSDTQYF.

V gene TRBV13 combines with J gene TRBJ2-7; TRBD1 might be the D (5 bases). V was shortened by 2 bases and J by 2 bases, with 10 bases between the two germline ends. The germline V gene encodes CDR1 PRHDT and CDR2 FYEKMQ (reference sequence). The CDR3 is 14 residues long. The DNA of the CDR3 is TGTGCCAGCAGCTTAATCAGGGTTGCCTACGAGCAGTACTTC. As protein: CASSLIRVAYEQYF.

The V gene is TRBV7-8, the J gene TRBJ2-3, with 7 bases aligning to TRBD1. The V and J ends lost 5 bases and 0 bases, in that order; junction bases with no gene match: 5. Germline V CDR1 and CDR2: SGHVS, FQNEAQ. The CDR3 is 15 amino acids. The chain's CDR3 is CASSATDRSTDTQYF. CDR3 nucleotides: TGTGCCAGCAGCGCGACGGACAGGAGCACAGATACGCAGTATTTT. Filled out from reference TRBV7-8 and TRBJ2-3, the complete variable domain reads GAGVSQSPRYKVAKRGQDVALRCDPISGHVSLFWYQQALGQGPEFLTYFQNEAQLDKSGLPSDRFFAERPEGSVSTLKIQRTQQEDSAVYLCASSATDRSTDTQYFGPGTRLTVL.

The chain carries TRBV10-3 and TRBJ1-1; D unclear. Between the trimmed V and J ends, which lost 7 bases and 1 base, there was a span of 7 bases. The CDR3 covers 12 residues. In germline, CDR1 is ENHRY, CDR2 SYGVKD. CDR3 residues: CAIMVSNTEAFF. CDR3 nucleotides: TGTGCCATCATGGTGTCGAACACTGAAGCTTTCTTT.

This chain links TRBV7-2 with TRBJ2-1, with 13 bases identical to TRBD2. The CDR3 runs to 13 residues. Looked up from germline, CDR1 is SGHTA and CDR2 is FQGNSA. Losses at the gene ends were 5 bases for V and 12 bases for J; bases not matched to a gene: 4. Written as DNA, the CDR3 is TGTGCCAGCAGCGTCGGGACTAGCGGGGCGCAGTTCTTC. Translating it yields CASSVGTSGAQFF.

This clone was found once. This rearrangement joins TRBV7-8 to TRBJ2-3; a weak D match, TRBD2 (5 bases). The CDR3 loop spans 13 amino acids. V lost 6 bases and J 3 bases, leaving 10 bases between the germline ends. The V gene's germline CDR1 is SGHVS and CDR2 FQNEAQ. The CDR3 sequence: CASSPGMTDTQYF. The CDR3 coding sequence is TGTGCCAGCAGTCCCGGGATGACAGATACGCAGTATTTT. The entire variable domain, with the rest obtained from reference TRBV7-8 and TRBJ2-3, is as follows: GAGVSQSPRYKVAKRGQDVALRCDPISGHVSLFWYQQALGQGPEFLTYFQNEAQLDKSGLPSDRFFAERPEGSVSTLKIQRTQQEDSAVYLCASSPGMTDTQYFGPGTRLTVL.

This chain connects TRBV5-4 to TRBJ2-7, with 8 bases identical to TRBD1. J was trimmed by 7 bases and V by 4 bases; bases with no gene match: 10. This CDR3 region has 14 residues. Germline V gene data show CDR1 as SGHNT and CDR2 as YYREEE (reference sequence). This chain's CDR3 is CASSHPTDRGEQYF. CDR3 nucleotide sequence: TGTGCCAGCAGCCACCCGACAGACAGGGGAGAGCAGTACTTC.

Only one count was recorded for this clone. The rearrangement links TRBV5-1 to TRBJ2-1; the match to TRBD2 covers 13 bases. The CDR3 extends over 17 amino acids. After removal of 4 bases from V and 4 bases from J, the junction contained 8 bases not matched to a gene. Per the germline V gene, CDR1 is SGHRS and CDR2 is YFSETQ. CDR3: CASSPGLAGEGYNEQFF. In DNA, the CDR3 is TGCGCCAGCAGCCCCGGACTAGCGGGAGAGGGGTACAATGAGCAGTTCTTC.

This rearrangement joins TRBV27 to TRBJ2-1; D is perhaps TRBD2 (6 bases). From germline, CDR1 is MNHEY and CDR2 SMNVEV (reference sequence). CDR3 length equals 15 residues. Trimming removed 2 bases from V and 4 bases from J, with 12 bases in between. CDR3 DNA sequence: TGTGCCAGCAGTTTACTCGGGAGTCGATACAATGAGCAGTTCTTC. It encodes CASSLLGSRYNEQFF.